This record covers a single T cell receptor (beta chain). Seattle cases were enrolled at active infection and followed longitudinally. CDR3 length equals 18 residues. Germline V gene lookup returns CDR1 SEHNR and CDR2 FQNEAQ (reference sequence). Trimming removed 1 base from V and 4 bases from J; junction bases left unmatched: 15. The sample comes from a study of blood T cell repertoires in COVID-19. In the study's own analysis: Scientists estimated how many nucleated cells there were by amplifying reference gene primers. The assay was immunoSEQ multiplex PCR, and TCRdb's table has in-frame clones only and misses some. V and J calls and clone size are given by that table; D and trimming were obtained from the DNA. The sample records about 180,000 clones, approximately 80% being singletons.

The source of this sequence is a woman aged 35 to 49 with COVID-19, enrolled during active disease. V and J are TRBV7-9 and TRBJ1-2; 7 bases are a match to TRBD1. Sequenced input: peripheral blood. The CDR3 nucleotides are TGTGCCAGCAGCTTAGGGGCGGCAGGGGGACACGTTCGCTATGGCTACACCTTC. Translating gives CASSLGAAGGHVRYGYTF.